This is a list of T cell receptor beta chains from one sample in a study of tumor-infiltrating lymphocytes in primary liver carcinoma. In TCRdb, the multiplex PCR reads were re-called with MiXCR into one record per CDR3 protein. This table has approximately 100,000 distinct CDR3 sequences, about 63% appearing once. The sequencing input was liver tumor tissue from sampling region 2. The receptors were gathered from a woman aged 55 to 70 with primary liver carcinoma and hepatitis B virus infection. The CDR3 runs from the conserved cysteine through the conserved F or W. Fields, in order: CDR3 protein, CDR3 DNA, V gene, J gene, clone size, D gene. D genes are given only for firm matches. Clone size, where shown, is once, few, many, or a class for clones that have expanded.

CDR3aa: CASSQSAINDEQYF
CDR3nt: TGTGCCAGCAGCCAATCGGCAATTAACGACGAGCAGTACTTC
v_gene: TRBV4-2
j_gene: TRBJ2-7
abundance: many
d_gene: .

CDR3aa: CASSQVGPGAPGGRHNYNEQFF
CDR3nt: TGCGCCAGCAGCCAAGTCGGACCGGGGGCCCCTGGCGGGAGACATAACTACAATGAGCAGTTCTTC
v_gene: TRBV4-1
j_gene: TRBJ2-1
abundance: once
d_gene: .

CDR3aa: CASSRISNEQFF
CDR3nt: TGTGCCAGCAGTAGGATCAGCAATGAGCAGTTCTTC
v_gene: TRBV12-3/TRBV12-4
j_gene: TRBJ2-1
abundance: .
d_gene: .

CDR3aa: CASSLDSYGNTQYF
CDR3nt: TGTGCCAGCAGTTTAGACTCCTACGGCAATACGCAGTATTTT
v_gene: TRBV12-3/TRBV12-4
j_gene: TRBJ2-3
abundance: .
d_gene: .

CDR3aa: CASSKRQANEQYF
CDR3nt: TGTGCCAGCAGTAAGAGACAAGCCAACGAACAGTACTTC
v_gene: TRBV12-3/TRBV12-4
j_gene: TRBJ2-7
abundance: .
d_gene: .

CDR3aa: CASSADWGTDTQYF
CDR3nt: TGTGCCAGCAGCGCGGACTGGGGCACAGATACGCAGTATTTT
v_gene: TRBV7-3
j_gene: TRBJ2-3
abundance: .
d_gene: .

CDR3aa: CATSEDSTDMQYF
CDR3nt: TGTGCCACCAGTGAAGATAGCACAGATATGCAGTATTTT
v_gene: TRBV24-1
j_gene: TRBJ2-3
abundance: .
d_gene: .

CDR3aa: CASSVRHWRYGYTF
CDR3nt: TGTGCCAGCAGCGTAAGACATTGGCGGTATGGCTACACCTTC
v_gene: TRBV6-5
j_gene: TRBJ1-2
abundance: .
d_gene: .

CDR3aa: CANTEQRETEAFF
CDR3nt: TGTGCCAATACCGAACAGAGGGAGACTGAAGCTTTCTTT
v_gene: TRBV6-5
j_gene: TRBJ1-1
abundance: .
d_gene: .

CDR3aa: CASSESFDSNQSQHF
CDR3nt: TGTGCCAGCAGTGAAAGCTTTGACAGTAACCAGTCCCAGCATTTT
v_gene: TRBV6-1
j_gene: TRBJ1-5
abundance: .
d_gene: .

CDR3aa: CASILVGGPKTDTQYF
CDR3nt: TGTGCCAGCATCTTGGTTGGAGGGCCGAAGACAGATACGCAGTATTTT
v_gene: TRBV5-6
j_gene: TRBJ2-3
abundance: .
d_gene: .

CDR3aa: CATLRGGGGSYYEQFF
CDR3nt: TGTGCCACCCTTAGGGGGGGAGGGGGCTCCTACTATGAGCAGTTCTTC
v_gene: TRBV6-1
j_gene: TRBJ2-1
abundance: .
d_gene: .

CDR3aa: CDSSPPETGDSPLHF
CDR3nt: TGTGACAGCAGCCCTCCCGAGACGGGAGATTCACCCCTCCACTTT
v_gene: TRBV11-3
j_gene: TRBJ1-6
abundance: .
d_gene: .

CDR3aa: CGVGPRSQETQYF
CDR3nt: TGCGGCGTTGGACCCAGAAGTCAAGAGACCCAATACTTC
v_gene: TRBV29-1
j_gene: TRBJ2-5
abundance: .
d_gene: .

CDR3aa: CASSLTGGGTEAFF
CDR3nt: TGTGCCAGCAGCTTAACGGGTGGGGGCACTGAAGCTTTCTTT
v_gene: TRBV7-3
j_gene: TRBJ1-1
abundance: .
d_gene: .

CDR3aa: CASSRSGGRADTRHF
CDR3nt: TGTGCCAGCAGCCGTAGCGGGGGGCGAGCAGATACGCGGCATTTT
v_gene: TRBV11-2
j_gene: TRBJ2-3
abundance: .
d_gene: TRBD2

CDR3aa: CASSLAGGTGELFF
CDR3nt: TGTGCCAGCAGCTTAGCAGGGGGCACCGGGGAGCTGTTTTTT
v_gene: TRBV11-3
j_gene: TRBJ2-2
abundance: large
d_gene: TRBD1

CDR3aa: CANSLARVVTPDHPYKQYF
CDR3nt: TGTGCCAACAGCTTAGCGCGGGTCGTGACTCCCGACCACCCTTACAAGCAGTACTTC
v_gene: TRBV7-9
j_gene: TRBJ2-7
abundance: .
d_gene: .

CDR3aa: CASSVDRIGELFF
CDR3nt: TGTGCCAGCAGCGTAGATAGGATTGGGGAGCTGTTTTTC
v_gene: TRBV11-2
j_gene: TRBJ2-2
abundance: few
d_gene: .

CDR3aa: CASSFLGQVHEQYF
CDR3nt: TGCGCCAGCAGCTTTTTGGGACAGGTCCACGAGCAGTACTTC
v_gene: TRBV5-1
j_gene: TRBJ2-7
abundance: once
d_gene: TRBD1

CDR3aa: CSASPGHLRTGELFF
CDR3nt: TGCAGTGCTAGTCCCGGACACCTAAGGACCGGGGAGCTGTTTTTT
v_gene: TRBV20-1
j_gene: TRBJ2-2
abundance: few
d_gene: .